This TCR beta chain was found in a study of CD8+ T cells in alopecia areata. Extracted RNA was reverse transcribed into cDNA, the sequencing template. The assay was immunoSEQ multiplex PCR, and TCRdb's table has in-frame clones only and misses some. The repertoire holds 210,000 or so clones, with around 66% as singletons. As concerns this clone: Its antigen is unknown.

Study findings and constraints: For patients receiving tofacitinib, scalp clonality and expanded CD8+ clones among the top 100 significantly decreased.

The treatment denotes: oral pan-JAK inhibitor, 5-10 mg twice daily. Peripheral blood and lesional scalp punch biopsies came from alopecia areata patients. The CDR3 is 14 amino acids. Germline CDR1 SNHLY, CDR2 FYNNEI. V was cut by 3 bases and J by 0 bases, with 6 bases left in between. The source is a human donor with alopecia areata. The input for sequencing was CD4+ T cells sorted from blood, taken at approximately week 42, from a patient treated with tofacitinib. V gene TRBV2 combines with J gene TRBJ1-5; a weak D match, TRBD1 (5 bases). The CDR3 DNA follows: TGTGCCAGCAGTGACCAGGGTAGCAATCAGCCCCAGCATTTT. Translating gives CASSDQGSNQPQHF. The full variable domain, completed using reference TRBV2 and TRBJ1-5, is EPEVTQTPSHQVTQMGQEVILRCVPISNHLYFYWYRQILGQKVEFLVSFYNNEISEKSEIFDDQFSVERPDGSNFTLKIRSTKLEDSAMYFCASSDQGSNQPQHFGDGTRLSIL.